This T cell receptor (beta chain) was obtained from a study of blood T cell repertoires in COVID-19. At the level of the study: Italy, Spain and the United States were the sources of the convalescent and acute COVID-19 samples. T cells, B-cell-depleted T cells, or PBMCs provided the cDNA or gDNA that served as material.

The CDR3 length is 14 residues. The germline gives CDR1 MGHRA, CDR2 YSYEKL. Between the trimmed V and J ends, which lost 10 bases and 4 bases, there was a span of 16 bases. The study assigned cohorts using participant-reported clinical history. In the original processing: By means of reference gene primer amplification, nucleated cell counts were estimated. TCRdb's table, derived via immunoSEQ multiplex PCR, lists solely in-frame clones and lacks some. Clone size and the V and J calls come from that table; the DNA yielded D and trimming. The sample includes over 100,000 clones, around 84% of them seen just once.

The chain has TRBV4-1 and TRBJ2-2, with D unresolved. What was sequenced was PBMCs or T cells enriched from blood (not recorded which). The TCR originated in a woman in her 30s who had recovered from COVID-19. CDR3 DNA: TGCGCCACCCAAATCAGGCCAACCACCGGGGAGCTGTTTTTT. This encodes CATQIRPTTGELFF.